One and the same sample provided the 8 T cell receptor beta chains below, sequenced in a study of blood T cell repertoires in COVID-19. Clones were sequenced by immunoSEQ multiplex PCR, and TCRdb holds only the in-frame ones, with some missing. The sample holds about 310,000 clones, roughly 86% seen once. Source material: peripheral blood. The source is a woman aged 45-65 years who had recovered from COVID-19.

The chain couples TRBV11-3 to TRBJ1-5; possibly TRBD1 for D (5 bases). The germline V gene has CDR1 SGHNT and CDR2 YENEEA. CDR3 length: 13 amino acids. V lost 8 bases and J lost 4, with 12 bases in between. CDR3 region: CASPRGRNQPQHF. The CDR3 region has the DNA TGTGCCAGCCCTCGGGGGAGGAATCAGCCCCAGCATTTT. The entire variable domain, with the rest obtained from reference TRBV11-3 and TRBJ1-5, is as follows: EAGVVQSPRYKIIEKKQPVAFWCNPISGHNTLYWYLQNLGQGPELLIRYENEEAVDDSQLPKDRFSAERLKGVDSTLKIQPAELGDSAVYLCASPRGRNQPQHFGDGTRLSIL.

The V and J genes are TRBV7-9 and TRBJ2-5; 7 bases are shared with TRBD1. The ends lost 5 bases at V and 9 bases at J; junction bases unmatched: 15. The CDR3 totals 15 residues. Germline values: CDR1 SEHNR, CDR2 FQNEAQ (reference sequence). CDR3 residues: CASSVTTGDQGAQYF. CDR3 nucleotide sequence: TGTGCCAGCAGCGTAACGACCGGGGACCAGGGGGCCCAGTACTTC.

This clone was detected only once. The genes are TRBV2 and TRBJ2-7, with TRBD2 matching 7 bases. Germline loops: CDR1 SNHLY, CDR2 FYNNEI. The V gene end was trimmed by 8 bases and the J gene end by 2 bases; junction bases not matched to a gene: 0. The CDR3 has 11 amino acids. The CDR3 here is CASGRAYEQYF. In nucleotides, the CDR3 is TGTGCCAGCGGGAGGGCCTACGAGCAGTACTTC.

This clone occurred once. V is TRBV7-8 and J is TRBJ2-7, with TRBD2 matching 10 bases. Germline V gene data show CDR1 as SGHVS and CDR2 as FQNEAQ. The V gene end was trimmed by 1 base and the J gene end by 1 base; junction bases not matched to a gene: 4. This CDR3 has 16 amino acids. The CDR3 is CASSLGLAGASYEQYF. CDR3 DNA sequence: TGTGCCAGCAGCTTAGGCCTAGCGGGGGCGTCCTACGAGCAGTACTTC. Full variable domain (outside the CDR3, taken from reference TRBV7-8 and TRBJ2-7): GAGVSQSPRYKVAKRGQDVALRCDPISGHVSLFWYQQALGQGPEFLTYFQNEAQLDKSGLPSDRFFAERPEGSVSTLKIQRTQQEDSAVYLCASSLGLAGASYEQYFGPGTRLTVT.

V gene TRBV20-1 combines with J gene TRBJ2-5; D gene unclear. V shed 1 base and J shed 3 bases, with 3 bases lying between them. This CDR3 contains 11 residues. Looked up from germline, CDR1 is DFQATT and CDR2 is SNEGSKA (reference sequence). The CDR3 DNA reads TGCAGTGCTAGAGTCAAAGAGACCCAGTACTTC. Its protein product is CSARVKETQYF.

As DNA, the CDR3 is TGTGCCAGCAGCTTCCTAACGTTGGAGTGGAATTCACCCCTCCACTTT. This gives the protein CASSFLTLEWNSPLHF. The J gene is TRBJ1-6, the V gene TRBV5-6; D is uncertain. CDR1 SGHDT and CDR2 YYEEEE come from the germline V gene. The CDR3 runs to 16 residues. The V and J ends lost 2 bases and 7 bases respectively, with 16 bases between them.

The chain links TRBV7-2 to TRBJ2-2; 7 bases match TRBD2. V trimming: 6 bases; J trimming: 6 bases; junction bases outside the gene matches: 4. This CDR3 has 13 residues. Per germline, CDR1 SGHTA and CDR2 FQGNSA. CDR3 bases: TGTGCCAGCAGGGGACTAAGGGCCGGGGAGCTGTTTTTT. The encoded protein is CASRGLRAGELFF.

The rearrangement uses TRBV28 and TRBJ1-2; D might be TRBD1 (6 bases). The length of the CDR3 is 14 residues. Germline V lookup: CDR1 MDHEN, CDR2 SYDVKM. Trimming pared 3 bases from V and 3 bases from J, leaving 11 bases between. CDR3 region: CASSLVGADYGYTF. In DNA, the CDR3 is TGTGCCAGCAGTTTGGTGGGGGCGGACTATGGCTACACCTTC.